The 26 T cell receptor beta chains presented below share a single source sample, sequenced in a study of T cell responses to AZD1222 COVID-19 vaccine. The table came from immunoSEQ multiplex PCR; TCRdb's copy has only in-frame clones and leaves some out. This table has over 110,000 clones, around 90% appearing once. Specimen: peripheral blood, collected 28 days after the second AZD1222 dose. The receptors here all came from an adult who received the AZD1222 COVID-19 vaccine.

The chain's CDR3 is CASSSPSGRALSSYNEQFF. The CDR3 nucleotides are TGTGCCAGTAGTTCCCCTAGCGGGAGGGCGTTGAGCTCCTACAATGAGCAGTTCTTC. The rearrangement links TRBV19 to TRBJ2-1; 12 bases map to TRBD2. CDR3 length: 19 residues. In germline, CDR1 is LNHDA, CDR2 SQIVND (reference sequence). With 5 bases clipped from V and 0 bases from J, the junction kept 11 bases outside the gene matches.

V is TRBV6-1 and J is TRBJ1-2; 10 bases align to TRBD1. This CDR3 is built from 16 residues. The ends lost 3 bases at V and 4 bases at J; junction bases unmatched: 8. Germline CDR1 reads MNHNS; CDR2 reads SASEGT. In DNA form, the CDR3 reads TGTGCCAGCAGTGATAGGGGGACAGGGGTAGGCTATGGCTACACCTTC. Its protein is CASSDRGTGVGYGYTF.

The chain uses TRBV29-1 and TRBJ2-5; a possible D gene is TRBD1 (6 bases). The germline V gene encodes CDR1 SQVTM and CDR2 ANQGSEA. The CDR3 runs to 13 residues. The V gene lost 7 bases and the J gene lost 7 bases, with 19 bases spanning the gap. CDR3 loop: CSGEGGTEWTQYF. In DNA form, the CDR3 reads TGCAGCGGCGAAGGGGGAACGGAGTGGACCCAGTACTTC. Based on the CDR3 plus reference TRBV29-1 and TRBJ2-5, the full variable domain is SAVISQKPSRDICQRGTSLTIQCQVDSQVTMMFWYRQQPGQSLTLIATANQGSEATYESGFVIDKFPISRPNLTFSTLTVSNMSPEDSSIYLCSGEGGTEWTQYFGPGTRLLVL.

V and J are TRBV5-5 and TRBJ2-6, with a weak D call TRBD2 (5 bases). This CDR3 comprises 19 residues. Trimming stripped 0 bases from V and 1 base from J, with 17 bases between. Germline V CDR1 and CDR2: SGHKS, YYEKEE (reference sequence). The DNA of the CDR3 is TGTGCCAGCAGCTTGGTCGCCGGGGTTGTTGGTTCTGGGGCCAACGTCCTGACTTTC. It codes for CASSLVAGVVGSGANVLTF.

This clone has only one observation. The chain couples TRBV6-5 to TRBJ2-1; weak D call: TRBD1 (7 bases). This CDR3 is 15 amino acids long. Germline values: CDR1 MNHEY, CDR2 SVGAGI. Trimming cost V 6 bases and J 0 bases, with 12 bases left between them. In DNA, the CDR3 is TGTGCCAGCAGACCAGGGGGGAGCTCCTACAATGAGCAGTTCTTC. Amino acids: CASRPGGSSYNEQFF.

The chain combines TRBV4-3 with TRBJ2-2; no clear D. CDR1 and CDR2 (germline): LGHNA, YSLEER. Between the trimmed V and J ends, which lost 1 base and 2 bases, there was a span of 8 bases. This CDR3 has 15 residues. The CDR3 is CASSQADRNTGELFF. CDR3 bases: TGCGCCAGCAGCCAAGCTGACCGTAACACCGGGGAGCTGTTTTTT.

The rearrangement joins TRBV28 to TRBJ1-2, with D possibly TRBD1 on 5 matching bases. Trimming removed 3 bases at V and 8 bases at J, with 19 bases between. Germline V gene lookup returns CDR1 MDHEN and CDR2 SYDVKM. The CDR3 sequence is 15 residues long. As DNA, the CDR3 is TGTGCCAGCAGTTTTGGGGGGGAGGCAGGGCAGGGCTACACCTTC. It is translated as CASSFGGEAGQGYTF.

The V call is TRBV29-1, the J call TRBJ2-5; D unclear. The CDR3 totals 14 residues. From germline, CDR1 is SQVTM and CDR2 ANQGSEA. Trimming took off 5 bases at V and 2 bases at J, with 15 bases between the two ends. The CDR3 spells CSVNLGRLQETQYF. CDR3 coding DNA: TGCAGCGTTAATTTAGGACGGCTACAAGAGACCCAGTACTTC.

V is TRBV27 and J is TRBJ2-7; the D gene is possibly TRBD1 (6 bases). The ends were cut back, 0 bases at V and 2 bases at J, with 11 bases in the middle. CDR3 length: 15 residues. Germline V gene lookup returns CDR1 MNHEY and CDR2 SMNVEV (reference sequence). The CDR3 sequence is CASSLSRGTTYEQYF. In nucleotides, the CDR3 is TGTGCCAGCAGTTTATCAAGGGGGACAACCTACGAGCAGTACTTC.

This chain uses TRBV7-2 with TRBJ1-5; perhaps TRBD1 as D (5 bases). This CDR3 spans 15 amino acids. V was shortened by 4 bases and J by 0 bases, with 10 bases between the two germline ends. From germline, CDR1 is SGHTA and CDR2 FQGNSA. CDR3 sequence: CASSSGRISNQPQHF. The CDR3 DNA follows: TGTGCCAGCAGCTCGGGACGGATTAGCAATCAGCCCCAGCATTTT.

This sequence joins TRBV5-3 and TRBJ1-3; 9 bases match TRBD1. TRBV5-3 is designated an ORF whose function remains uncertain. The CDR3 is 15 residues long. V lost 2 bases to trimming and J lost 3 bases; unmatched junction nucleotides: 3. DNA of the CDR3: TGTGCCAGAAGCTTACAGGGGGCTGATGGAAACACCATATATTTT. This gives the protein CARSLQGADGNTIYF.

The V gene is TRBV20-1, the J gene TRBJ1-3; possibly TRBD1 for D (6 bases). With 3 bases removed from V and 4 bases from J, the gap between germline ends came to 10 bases. Germline CDR1 is DFQATT and CDR2 is SNEGSKA (reference sequence). The CDR3 totals 13 residues. Here the CDR3 DNA reads TGCAGTGCTAGTCAGGACAGCGGAAACACCATATATTTT. This translates into CSASQDSGNTIYF.

This clone is a singleton in its sample. This chain joins TRBV4-2 and TRBJ1-1; D is undetermined. Trimming cost V 0 bases and J 6 bases, with 17 bases left between them. This CDR3 comprises 16 residues. The V gene's germline CDR1 is LGHNA and CDR2 YNFKEQ. The chain's CDR3 is CASSQEGQAEGAEAFF. The CDR3 coding sequence is TGTGCCAGCAGCCAAGAAGGCCAGGCGGAGGGTGCTGAAGCTTTCTTT.

The V gene is TRBV19, the J gene TRBJ1-3; tentative D call: TRBD1 (5 bases). The V and J ends lost 10 bases and 4 bases respectively, with 17 bases between them. This CDR3 is 14 amino acids long. Germline CDR1 is LNHDA and CDR2 is SQIVND (reference sequence). CDR3 DNA: TGTGCCACCCGATCGGGGGGAACCGGAAACACCATATATTTT. Translating gives CATRSGGTGNTIYF.

The chain joins TRBV12-3 or TRBV12-4 to TRBJ1-5, with a possible D match to TRBD1 (6 bases). The CDR3 is made up of 13 amino acids. Trimming pared 3 bases from V and 4 bases from J, leaving 7 bases between. This CDR3 is CASSFGTNQPQHF. The CDR3 DNA is TGTGCCAGCAGTTTTGGGACAAATCAGCCCCAGCATTTT.

The gene calls are TRBV2 and TRBJ2-7, with D tentatively TRBD1 (6 bases). The V gene's germline CDR1 is SNHLY and CDR2 FYNNEI. The CDR3 runs 11 residues. Trimming shortened V by 8 bases and J by 6 bases, and 11 bases separated the two germline ends. The DNA for the CDR3 is TGTGCCAGCGGAAGGGGGTTCGAGCAGTACGTC. This sequence encodes CASGRGFEQYV.

This rearrangement joins TRBV5-1 to TRBJ1-1, with TRBD1 matching 8 bases. Germline assignment: CDR1 SGHRS and CDR2 YFSETQ. This CDR3 is 15 amino acids long. Trimming took 4 bases from V and 0 from J; bases not matched to a gene: 5. CDR3 DNA: TGCGCCAGCAGCCGTACGGGACAGGTGAACACTGAAGCTTTCTTT. Translating it yields CASSRTGQVNTEAFF.

The chain has TRBV10-1 and TRBJ1-1; unclear D gene. V was cut by 2 bases and J by 5 bases, with 9 bases left in between. Looked up from germline, CDR1 is WNHNN and CDR2 is SYGVQD (reference sequence). The CDR3 contains 13 residues. DNA of the CDR3: TGCGCCAGCAGTGAGCAAGGGCAGACTGAAGCTTTCTTT. Protein product: CASSEQGQTEAFF.

The CDR3 spells CASSKTFNTEAFF. CDR3 coding DNA: TGTGCCAGTAGTAAGACATTTAACACTGAAGCTTTCTTT. The genes are TRBV19 and TRBJ1-1; no clear D gene. CDR1 LNHDA and CDR2 SQIVND come from the germline V gene (reference sequence). The CDR3 has 13 residues. V gave up 4 bases and J gave up 2 bases, with 8 bases separating them.

This chain uses TRBV27 with TRBJ1-2; possible D gene TRBD1, 5 bases. V lost 5 bases and J lost 3, with 10 bases in between. This CDR3 contains 13 residues. CDR1 and CDR2 (germline): MNHEY, SMNVEV (reference sequence). The CDR3 DNA is TGTGCCAGCAGTCTAGGGGTGGACTATGGCTACACCTTC. Its translation: CASSLGVDYGYTF.

The gene calls are TRBV14 and TRBJ2-7, with D perhaps TRBD2 (5 bases). CDR3 length equals 13 residues. Per the germline V gene, CDR1 is SGHDN and CDR2 is FVKESK. Trimming took off 1 base at V and 4 bases at J, with 8 bases between the two ends. CDR3 loop: CASSQVRGYEQYF. The DNA for the CDR3 is TGTGCCAGCAGCCAAGTTCGGGGTTACGAGCAGTACTTC.

The genes are TRBV6-1 and TRBJ1-6; weak D call: TRBD1 (5 bases). V dropped 2 bases and J dropped 9 bases, with 17 bases sitting between them. This CDR3 region has 16 residues. Germline V gene data show CDR1 as MNHNS and CDR2 as SASEGT. CDR3 protein: CASSEYNGGGTSPLHF. CDR3 in DNA: TGTGCCAGCAGTGAATACAACGGTGGGGGGACTTCACCCCTCCACTTT.

V usage is TRBV7-2 and J usage is TRBJ1-5, with a possible D match to TRBD1 (5 bases). The V end lost 2 bases, the J end lost 4 bases, and 12 bases lay between the germline ends. The CDR3 has 15 residues. Germline CDR1 reads SGHTA; CDR2 reads FQGNSA. DNA of the CDR3: TGTGCCAGCAGCTTACGAAGGGGCTGGAATCAGCCCCAGCATTTT. It translates to CASSLRRGWNQPQHF.

This clone has more than one count but fewer than ten. The V and J genes are TRBV3-1 (or the pseudogene TRBV3-2) and TRBJ1-6, with D tentatively TRBD1 (6 bases). Looked up from germline, CDR1 is LGHDT and CDR2 is YNNKEL (reference sequence). The CDR3 length is 16 residues. V was pared by 5 bases and J by 5 bases, with 16 bases between. CDR3 nucleotides: TGTGCCAGCAGCTCCCTGACAGGTGCAAATAATTCACCCCTCCACTTT. Its protein is CASSSLTGANNSPLHF.

J is TRBJ1-5 and V is TRBV27, with 7 positions matching TRBD1. Losses at the gene ends were 6 bases for V and 2 bases for J; bases not matched to a gene: 7. There are 15 residues in the CDR3. The V gene's germline CDR1 is MNHEY and CDR2 SMNVEV (reference sequence). As DNA, the CDR3 is TGTGCCAGCAGACCTGACAGGGATGGCAATCAGCCCCAGCATTTT. Amino acids: CASRPDRDGNQPQHF.

This chain uses TRBV6-1 with TRBJ2-7, with 10 bases matching TRBD1. Trimming took 2 bases from V and 2 from J; bases not matched to a gene: 3. The CDR3 contains 15 residues. Germline CDR1 and CDR2: MNHNS and SASEGT. The CDR3 nucleotides read TGTGCCAGCAGTGAATCTGGGACAGGGGCCTACGAGCAGTACTTC. Protein: CASSESGTGAYEQYF.